The rows below give T cell receptor beta chains drawn from one sample of a study of OX40 agonist ivuxolimab in advanced cancers. The data were produced by immunoSEQ multiplex PCR, yet TCRdb's version contains in-frame clones alone and is incomplete. The table lists about 74,000 clones, around 86% of them singletons. Sequencing was performed on CD4+ or CD8+ T cells sorted from blood, taken in a trial of the OX40 agonist ivuxolimab. The receptor source for this set is an adult with an advanced solid tumor such as melanoma, head and neck, liver or kidney cancer. Each CDR3 is given with its conserved first and last residue. The D gene is left open where the match is weak. Size is stated for part of the rows, as once, few or many counts, or as a class when the clone is expanded.

>-|TRBJ1-3|16|-|TRBV6-5
CASSYRGLSSGNTIYF
TGTGCCAGCAGTTACCGAGGACTGAGCTCTGGAAACACCATATATTTT
>-|TRBJ1-6|14|many|TRBV19
CASSRGVLNSPLHF
TGTGCCAGTAGTAGAGGGGTCCTTAATTCACCCCTCCACTTT
>-|TRBJ1-1|13|-|TRBV6-5
CASSSAPGTTAFF
TGTGCCAGCAGTTCCGCTCCCGGGACTACAGCTTTCTTT
>-|TRBJ2-7|12|-|TRBV19
CASRSRTYEQYF
TGTGCCAGTAGGAGCAGGACCTACGAGCAGTACTTC
>-|TRBJ1-1|17|-|TRBV18
CASSPQEQKPMNTEAFF
TGTGCCAGCTCACCACAGGAACAGAAGCCCATGAACACTGAAGCTTTCTTT
>-|TRBJ1-2|11|-|TRBV5-5
CASSLNYGYTF
TGTGCTAGCAGCTTGAACTATGGCTACACCTTC
>TRBD1|TRBJ1-2|14|-|TRBV9
CASSATQGVYGYTF
TGTGCCAGCAGCGCAACACAGGGGGTCTATGGCTACACCTTC
>TRBD1|TRBJ1-5|14|many|TRBV2
CASRPTGGHQPQHF
TGTGCCAGCAGACCGACAGGGGGACATCAGCCCCAGCATTTT
>TRBD1|TRBJ2-6|17|-|TRBV19
CASSPGQGLTGANVLTF
TGTGCCAGTAGTCCGGGACAGGGGTTGACCGGGGCCAACGTCCTGACTTTC
>-|TRBJ2-1|13|few|TRBV7-3
CASSLAGMDEQFF
TGTGCCAGCAGCTTAGCAGGGATGGATGAGCAGTTCTTC
>TRBD1|TRBJ2-7|14|-|TRBV6-5
CASSPRDRGGEQYF
TGTGCCAGCAGTCCCCGGGACAGGGGCGGCGAGCAGTACTTC
>-|TRBJ2-3|13|-|TRBV6-1
CASTVVNTDTQYF
TGTGCCAGCACAGTGGTGAACACAGATACGCAGTATTTT
>-|TRBJ2-2|17|once|TRBV5-1
CASSPILDSLNTGELFF
TGCGCCAGCAGCCCCATCTTGGACAGCCTGAACACCGGGGAGCTGTTTTTT
>-|TRBJ1-4|15|-|TRBV6-5
CASSYGWMTNEKLFF
TGTGCCAGCAGTTACGGGTGGATGACTAATGAAAAACTGTTTTTT
>TRBD2|TRBJ2-1|15|-|TRBV7-2
CASSSAGGGDNEQFF
TGTGCCAGCAGCTCCGCGGGAGGAGGTGACAATGAGCAGTTCTTC
>-|TRBJ2-6|16|few|TRBV7-9
CASSLGGVAGANVLTF
TGTGCCAGCAGCTTAGGAGGTGTAGCTGGGGCCAACGTCCTGACTTTC
>-|TRBJ1-2|11|-|TRBV6-6
CASSPRGGYTF
TGTGCCAGCAGTCCCCGAGGGGGCTACACCTTC
>-|TRBJ2-7|14|-|TRBV7-8
CASSFPGRPYEQYF
TGTGCCAGCAGCTTCCCGGGACGGCCCTACGAGCAGTACTTC
>-|TRBJ1-2|15|few|TRBV6-5
CASSYYREGLNGYTF
TGTGCCAGCAGTTACTACAGGGAGGGATTGAATGGCTACACCTTC
>TRBD1|TRBJ1-4|17|-|TRBV19
CASRTGRILGTNEKLFF
TGTGCCAGTCGGACAGGGAGGATACTAGGAACTAATGAAAAACTGTTTTTT
>-|TRBJ2-7|13|-|TRBV7-6
CASSLAPTYEQYF
TGTGCCAGCAGCTTAGCTCCAACCTACGAGCAGTACTTC
>-|TRBJ2-5|15|-|TRBV5-5
CASSLDRDWRETQYF
TGTGCCAGCAGCTTGGATAGGGACTGGAGGGAGACCCAGTACTTC
>-|TRBJ1-1|13|-|TRBV27
CASSSLTGTEAFF
TGTGCCAGTTCATCCTTGACAGGTACTGAAGCTTTCTTT
>-|TRBJ2-7|12|few|TRBV7-9
CASSLIPNEQYF
TGTGCCAGCAGCTTAATCCCTAATGAGCAGTACTTC
>-|TRBJ1-2|15|-|TRBV7-3
CASSLFGNHRDGYTF
TGTGCCAGCAGCTTATTTGGGAACCACCGGGATGGCTACACCTTC
>TRBD2|TRBJ2-1|13|-|TRBV2
CASSSGGGNEQFF
TGTGCCAGCAGTTCGGGAGGGGGTAATGAGCAGTTCTTC
>-|TRBJ2-5|14|-|TRBV19
CASSAFVQGETQYF
TGTGCCAGTAGTGCCTTCGTACAAGGGGAGACCCAGTACTTC
>-|TRBJ2-3|14|few|TRBV9
CASSVWGAGDTQYF
TGTGCCAGCAGCGTATGGGGGGCTGGGGATACGCAGTATTTT
>-|TRBJ2-5|14|once|TRBV7-2
CASSFSSHGETQYF
TGTGCCAGCAGCTTTTCCTCCCATGGCGAGACCCAGTACTTC
>TRBD1|TRBJ2-1|13|-|TRBV7-2
CATRDRAYNEQFF
TGTGCCACCCGGGACAGGGCCTACAATGAGCAGTTCTTC
>-|TRBJ1-1|14|-|TRBV7-9
CASSLGVTSTEAFF
TGTGCCAGCAGCTTAGGGGTAACGAGCACTGAAGCTTTCTTT
>TRBD1|TRBJ2-5|15|-|TRBV6-1
CASSEPGQGKETQYF
TGTGCCAGCAGTGAACCCGGACAGGGAAAAGAGACCCAGTACTTC
>-|TRBJ1-2|15|-|TRBV6-5
CASSSTGSYFYGYTF
TGTGCCAGCAGTTCGACTGGCTCATATTTTTATGGCTACACCTTC
>TRBD1|TRBJ1-2|13|-|TRBV5-1
CASSVGQGYGYTF
TGCGCCAGCAGCGTAGGACAGGGCTATGGCTACACCTTC
>TRBD2|TRBJ2-1|16|-|TRBV7-8
CASSFGVSSGSYEQFF
TGTGCCAGCAGTTTTGGGGTTAGTAGCGGGAGCTATGAGCAGTTCTTC
>TRBD1|TRBJ1-5|15|-|TRBV6-1
CASRKGGQGVQPQHF
TGTGCCAGCAGGAAGGGCGGACAGGGGGTTCAGCCCCAGCATTTT
>-|TRBJ1-6|13|-|TRBV30
CAWSVGYNSPLHF
TGTGCCTGGAGTGTCGGATATAATTCACCCCTCCACTTT
>-|TRBJ1-2|14|-|TRBV7-2
CASSSAGSRYGYTF
TGTGCCAGCAGCTCGGCAGGGTCCCGCTATGGCTACACCTTC
>-|TRBJ2-7|13|few|TRBV19
CASSPGSHYEQYF
TGTGCCAGTAGTCCCGGCAGCCACTACGAGCAGTACTTC
>-|TRBJ2-7|15|-|TRBV10-2
CASREGAGVSYEQYF
TGCGCCAGCAGGGAAGGCGCCGGGGTCTCCTACGAGCAGTACTTC
>-|TRBJ2-5|15|-|TRBV4-1
CASSQDPRSMETQYF
TGCGCCAGCAGCCAAGATCCGAGGTCTATGGAGACCCAGTACTTC
>-|TRBJ2-2|17|-|TRBV4-2
CASSQGGTPTRTGELFF
TGTGCCAGCAGCCAAGGAGGGACTCCCACGAGGACCGGGGAGCTGTTTTTT
>-|TRBJ2-7|12|-|TRBV7-8
CASSIIQGEQYF
TGTGCCAGCAGCATAATTCAGGGCGAGCAGTACTTC
>TRBD1|TRBJ2-7|15|-|TRBV19
CASKGAGATREEQYF
TGTGCCAGTAAGGGGGCCGGGGCCACTAGGGAGGAGCAGTACTTC
>-|TRBJ1-2|14|-|TRBV5-1
CASSASGRGEGYTF
TGCGCCAGCAGCGCCTCGGGGAGAGGTGAGGGCTACACCTTC